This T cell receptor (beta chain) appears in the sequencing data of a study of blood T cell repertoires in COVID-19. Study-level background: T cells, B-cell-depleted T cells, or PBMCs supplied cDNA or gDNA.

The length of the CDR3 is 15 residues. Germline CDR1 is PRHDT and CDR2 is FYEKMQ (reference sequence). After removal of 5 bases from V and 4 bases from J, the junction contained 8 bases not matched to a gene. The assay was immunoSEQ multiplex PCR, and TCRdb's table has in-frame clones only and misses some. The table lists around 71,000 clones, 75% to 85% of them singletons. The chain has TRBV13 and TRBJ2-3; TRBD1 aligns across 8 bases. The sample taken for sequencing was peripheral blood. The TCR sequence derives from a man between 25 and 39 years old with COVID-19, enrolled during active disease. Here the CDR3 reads CASSPGSRGPDTQYF. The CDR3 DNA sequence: TGTGCCAGCAGCCCAGGGAGCAGGGGGCCAGATACGCAGTATTTT.